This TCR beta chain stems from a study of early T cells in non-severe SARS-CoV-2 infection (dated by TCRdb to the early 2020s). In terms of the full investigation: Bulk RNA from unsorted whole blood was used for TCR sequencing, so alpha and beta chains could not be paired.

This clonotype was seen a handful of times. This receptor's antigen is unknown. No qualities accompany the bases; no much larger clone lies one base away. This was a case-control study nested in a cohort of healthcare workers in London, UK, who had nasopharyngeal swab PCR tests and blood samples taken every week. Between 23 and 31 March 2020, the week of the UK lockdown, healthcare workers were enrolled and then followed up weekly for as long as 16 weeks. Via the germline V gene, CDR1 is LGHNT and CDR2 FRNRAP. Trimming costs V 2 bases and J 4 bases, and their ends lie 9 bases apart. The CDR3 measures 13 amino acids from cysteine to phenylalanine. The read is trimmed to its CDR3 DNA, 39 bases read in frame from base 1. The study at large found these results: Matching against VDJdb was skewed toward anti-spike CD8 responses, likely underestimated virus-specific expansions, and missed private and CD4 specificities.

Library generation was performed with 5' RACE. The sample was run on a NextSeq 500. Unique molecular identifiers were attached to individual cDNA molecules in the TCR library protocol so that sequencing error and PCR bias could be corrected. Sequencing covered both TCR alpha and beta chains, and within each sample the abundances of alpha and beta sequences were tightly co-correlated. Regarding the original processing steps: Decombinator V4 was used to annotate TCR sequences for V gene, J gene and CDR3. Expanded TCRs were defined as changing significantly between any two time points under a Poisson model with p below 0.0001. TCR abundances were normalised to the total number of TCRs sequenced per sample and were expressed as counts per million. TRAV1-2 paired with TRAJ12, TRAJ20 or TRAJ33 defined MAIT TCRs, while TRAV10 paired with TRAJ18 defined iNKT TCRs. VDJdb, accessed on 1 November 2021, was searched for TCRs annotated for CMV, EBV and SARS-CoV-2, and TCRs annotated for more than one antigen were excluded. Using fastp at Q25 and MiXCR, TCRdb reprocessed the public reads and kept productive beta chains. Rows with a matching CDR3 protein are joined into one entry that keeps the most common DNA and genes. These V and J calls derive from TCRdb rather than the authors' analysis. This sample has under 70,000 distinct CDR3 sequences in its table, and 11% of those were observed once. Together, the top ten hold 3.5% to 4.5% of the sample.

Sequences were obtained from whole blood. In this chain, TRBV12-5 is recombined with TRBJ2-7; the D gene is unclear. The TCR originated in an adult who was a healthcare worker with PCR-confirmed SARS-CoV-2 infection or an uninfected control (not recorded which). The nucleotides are TGTGCTAGTGGTTTGTCAGAAGAATACGAGCAGTACTTC. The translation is CASGLSEEYEQYF.